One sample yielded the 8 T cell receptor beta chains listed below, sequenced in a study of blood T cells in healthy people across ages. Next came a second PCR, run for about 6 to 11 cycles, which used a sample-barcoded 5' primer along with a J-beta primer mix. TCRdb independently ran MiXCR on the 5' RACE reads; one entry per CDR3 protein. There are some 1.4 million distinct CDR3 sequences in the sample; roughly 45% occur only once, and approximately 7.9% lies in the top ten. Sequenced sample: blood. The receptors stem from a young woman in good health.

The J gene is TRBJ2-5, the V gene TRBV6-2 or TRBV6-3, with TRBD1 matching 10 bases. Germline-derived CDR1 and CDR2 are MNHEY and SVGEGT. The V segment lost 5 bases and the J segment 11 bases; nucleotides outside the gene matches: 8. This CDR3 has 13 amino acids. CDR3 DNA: TGTGCCAGCAGTGACAGGGGGCGGCGGGAGCAGTACTTC. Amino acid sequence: CASSDRGRREQYF.

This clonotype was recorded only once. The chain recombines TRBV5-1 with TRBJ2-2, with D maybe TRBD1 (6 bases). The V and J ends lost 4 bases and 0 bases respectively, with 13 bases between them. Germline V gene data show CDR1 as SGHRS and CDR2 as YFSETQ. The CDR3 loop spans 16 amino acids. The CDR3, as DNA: TGCGCCAGCAGCAGCGAGGGGGACGCGAACACCGGGGAGCTGTTTTTT. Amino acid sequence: CASSSEGDANTGELFF.

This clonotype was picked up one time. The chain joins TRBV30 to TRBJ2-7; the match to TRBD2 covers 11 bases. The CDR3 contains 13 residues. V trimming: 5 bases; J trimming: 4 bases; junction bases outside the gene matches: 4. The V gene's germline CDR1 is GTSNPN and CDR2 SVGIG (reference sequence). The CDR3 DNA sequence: TGTGCCTGGGGACTAGCGGGTCGTTACGAGCAGTACTTC. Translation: CAWGLAGRYEQYF.

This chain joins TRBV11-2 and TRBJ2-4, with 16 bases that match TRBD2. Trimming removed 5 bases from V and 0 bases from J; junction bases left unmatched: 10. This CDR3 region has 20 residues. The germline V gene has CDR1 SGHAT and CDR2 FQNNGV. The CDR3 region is CASSAKVGTSGGVAKNIQYF. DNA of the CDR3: TGTGCCAGCAGCGCCAAAGTCGGGACTAGCGGGGGGGTAGCCAAAAACATTCAGTACTTC.

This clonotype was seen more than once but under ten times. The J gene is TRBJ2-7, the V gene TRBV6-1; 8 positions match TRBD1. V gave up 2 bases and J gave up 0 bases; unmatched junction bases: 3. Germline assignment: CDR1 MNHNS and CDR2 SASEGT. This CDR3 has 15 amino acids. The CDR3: CASSEPGQVSYEQYF. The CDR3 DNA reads TGTGCCAGCAGTGAACCGGGACAGGTCTCCTACGAGCAGTACTTC.

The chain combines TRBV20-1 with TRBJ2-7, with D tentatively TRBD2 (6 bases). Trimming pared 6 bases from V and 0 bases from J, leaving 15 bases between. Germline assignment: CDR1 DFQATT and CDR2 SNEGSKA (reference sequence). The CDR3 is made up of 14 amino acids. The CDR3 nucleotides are TGCAGTGCCGCCGGGACTCCGAGCTCCTACGAGCAGTACTTC. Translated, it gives CSAAGTPSSYEQYF.

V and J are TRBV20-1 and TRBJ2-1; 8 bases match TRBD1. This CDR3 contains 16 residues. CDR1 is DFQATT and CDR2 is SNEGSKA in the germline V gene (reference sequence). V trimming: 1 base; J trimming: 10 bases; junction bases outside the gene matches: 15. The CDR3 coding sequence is TGCAGTGCTAGAGCCTTCCAGAATGGACAGGGAGGCGAGCAGTTCTTC. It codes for CSARAFQNGQGGEQFF.

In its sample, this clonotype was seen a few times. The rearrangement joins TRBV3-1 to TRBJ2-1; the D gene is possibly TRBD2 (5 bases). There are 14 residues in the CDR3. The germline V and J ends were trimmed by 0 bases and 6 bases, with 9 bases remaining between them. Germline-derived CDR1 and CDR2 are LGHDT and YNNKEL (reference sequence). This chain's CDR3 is CASSQDWTRNEQFF. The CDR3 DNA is TGTGCCAGCAGCCAAGATTGGACTCGCAATGAGCAGTTCTTC.